The clone carrying this T cell receptor beta chain was seen a handful of times. The data belong to a study of blood T cell repertoires in COVID-19. Study details: There were acute and convalescent COVID-19 samples, and they came from the United States, Italy and Spain. PBMCs, B-cell-depleted T cells, or T cells were the source of the cDNA or gDNA that made up the material.

As originally analysed: Amplifying reference gene primers gave estimates of nucleated cell counts. Generated by immunoSEQ multiplex PCR, the TCRdb table keeps only in-frame clones and is missing some. V and J calls plus clone size are reproduced from that table; the DNA served to infer D and trimming. The sample yields 150,000 to 200,000 clones, roughly 80% seen once. The specimen was peripheral blood. The clonotype originates from a woman older than 75 with acute or convalescent COVID-19.

The CDR3 DNA reads TGTGCCAGCAGAATATTAGGACTAGCGAAATCCTACGAGCAGTACTTC. Translating it yields CASRILGLAKSYEQYF. The chain is built from TRBV27 and TRBJ2-7; 9 nucleotides line up with TRBD2. CDR1 and CDR2 (germline): MNHEY, SMNVEV (reference sequence). The CDR3 contains 16 residues. The junction had 10 bases not matched to a gene; V was cut back by 6 bases and J by 1 base.